Following are 9 T cell receptor beta chains from one sample sequenced in a study of T cell responses to AZD1222 COVID-19 vaccine (dated by TCRdb to the early 2020s). Library method: the immunoSEQ multiplex PCR assay. This immuneACCESS table, as held by TCRdb, lists in-frame sequences with V and J called but not all clones. Of the missing ones, under half trace to an unresolved V gene in checked studies; the others have no known cause. Present in this sample are 150,000 to 200,000 clones, around 93% of which were seen just once. The ten largest clones add up to around 1% of the sample. This sample's time point label indicates: about 28 days (+/-7) after the second vaccine dose. Taken with the paper, the label for treatment or condition translates to: meningococcal conjugate vaccine given as trial control. This material consisted of peripheral blood, taken 28 days after the second dose of the MenACWY control vaccine. These receptors were taken from an adult who received the MenACWY meningococcal vaccine as a control.

Note on this clone: Other DNA sequences of this sample code for an identical CDR3. V is TRBV6-4 and J is TRBJ2-2, with unresolved D. Germline V gene data show CDR1 as MRHNA and CDR2 as SNTAGT. This CDR3 region has 13 residues. V shed 2 bases and J shed 0 bases, with 1 base lying between them. The CDR3 loop reads CASSDTNTGELFF. For the CDR3, the DNA is TGTGCCAGCAGTGACACGAACACCGGGGAGCTGTTTTTT.

The chain links TRBV4-1 to TRBJ2-2; 7 bases align to TRBD1. The CDR3 extends over 17 amino acids. The junction had 10 bases not matched to a gene; V was cut back by 0 bases and J by 6 bases. Germline assignment: CDR1 MGHRA and CDR2 YSYEKL. As DNA, the CDR3 is TGCGCCAGCAGCCAAGAATTCCCCGACAGGGTTGCCGGGGAGCTGTTTTTT. It translates to CASSQEFPDRVAGELFF.

The chain combines TRBV24-1 with TRBJ1-2, with D possibly TRBD1 on 6 matching bases. V gave up 5 bases and J gave up 2 bases, with 14 bases separating them. CDR1 and CDR2 (germline): KGHDR, SFDVKD. This CDR3 has 15 amino acids. The CDR3 region is CATSAGGQGNYGYTF. The CDR3 nucleotides are TGTGCCACCAGTGCCGGAGGGCAGGGGAACTATGGCTACACCTTC.

V gene TRBV6-2 or TRBV6-3 combines with J gene TRBJ2-5, with a weak D call TRBD1 (6 bases). V lost 0 bases to trimming and J lost 4 bases, with 12 bases between them. Germline-derived CDR1 and CDR2 are MNHEY and SVGEGT. CDR3 length equals 15 residues. CDR3 protein: CASSYSGNRAETQYF. The CDR3 DNA sequence: TGTGCCAGCAGTTACTCGGGTAACAGGGCAGAGACCCAGTACTTC.

Worth noting for this clone: The sample has other DNA sequences that encode this CDR3 too. This sequence joins TRBV7-2 and TRBJ1-5; D uncertain. The CDR3 is 14 residues long. With 1 base removed from V and 2 bases from J, the gap between germline ends came to 6 bases. CDR1 and CDR2 (germline): SGHTA, FQGNSA. This chain's CDR3 is CASSLGGGNQPQHF. DNA for the CDR3: TGTGCCAGCAGCTTAGGGGGTGGCAATCAGCCCCAGCATTTT. Using reference TRBV7-2 and TRBJ1-5 for the parts outside the CDR3, the full variable domain is GAGVSQSPSNKVTEKGKDVELRCDPISGHTALYWYRQSLGQGLEFLIYFQGNSAPDKSGLPSDRFSAERTGGSVSTLTIQRTQQEDSAVYLCASSLGGGNQPQHFGDGTRLSIL.

The chain couples TRBV7-2 to TRBJ1-4; D may be TRBD1 (6 bases). CDR1 and CDR2 from the germline V gene are SGHTA and FQGNSA. The CDR3 is made up of 15 amino acids. Trimming stripped 6 bases from V and 6 bases from J, with 17 bases between. The CDR3 loop reads CASRSGRGGHEKLFF. CDR3 coding DNA: TGTGCCAGCAGGTCAGGCAGGGGAGGGCATGAAAAACTGTTTTTT.

The rearrangement uses TRBV7-2 and TRBJ1-6; maybe TRBD1 (6 bases). The germline V gene encodes CDR1 SGHTA and CDR2 FQGNSA. Trimming took 0 bases from V and 9 from J, leaving 12 bases between them. The CDR3 runs to 15 residues. The CDR3 sequence is CASSLAVGAGSPLHF. The CDR3 DNA sequence: TGTGCCAGCAGCTTAGCGGTGGGGGCGGGTTCACCCCTCCACTTT.

This clone was recorded only once. The chain uses TRBV9 and TRBJ2-1, with D tentatively TRBD1 (6 bases). The CDR3 is 15 amino acids. The germline gives CDR1 SGDLS, CDR2 YYNGEE. V lost 0 bases, J lost 3 bases, and 10 bases lay in between. The CDR3 bases are TGTGCCAGCAGCGTAGCGGCAGGGGACTACAATGAGCAGTTCTTC. Its protein product is CASSVAAGDYNEQFF.

The V gene is TRBV7-2, the J gene TRBJ1-2; 9 bases agree with TRBD1. Germline-derived CDR1 and CDR2 are SGHTA and FQGNSA. With 1 base clipped from V and 5 bases from J, the junction kept 5 bases outside the gene matches. This CDR3 region has 15 residues. CDR3 DNA: TGTGCCAGCAGCTTAGAACTGACAGGGGGTTATGGCTACACCTTC. Residues: CASSLELTGGYGYTF. The variable domain in full, completed from reference TRBV7-2 and TRBJ1-2, reads GAGVSQSPSNKVTEKGKDVELRCDPISGHTALYWYRQSLGQGLEFLIYFQGNSAPDKSGLPSDRFSAERTGGSVSTLTIQRTQQEDSAVYLCASSLELTGGYGYTFGSGTRLTVV.